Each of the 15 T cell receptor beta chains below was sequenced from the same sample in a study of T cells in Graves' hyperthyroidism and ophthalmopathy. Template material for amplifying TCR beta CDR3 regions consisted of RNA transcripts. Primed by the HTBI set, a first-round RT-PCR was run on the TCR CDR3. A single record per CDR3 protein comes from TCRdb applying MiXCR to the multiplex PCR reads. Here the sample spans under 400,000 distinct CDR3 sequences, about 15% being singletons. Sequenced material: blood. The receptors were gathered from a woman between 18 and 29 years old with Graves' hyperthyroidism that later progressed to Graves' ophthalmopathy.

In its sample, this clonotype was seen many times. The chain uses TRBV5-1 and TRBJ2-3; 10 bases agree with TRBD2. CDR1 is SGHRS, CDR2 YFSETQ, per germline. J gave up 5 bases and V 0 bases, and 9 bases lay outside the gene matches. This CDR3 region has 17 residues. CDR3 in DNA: TGCGCCAGCAGCTTGGTGCCTAGCGGGAGCATCGGAGATACGCAGTATTTT. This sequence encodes CASSLVPSGSIGDTQYF.

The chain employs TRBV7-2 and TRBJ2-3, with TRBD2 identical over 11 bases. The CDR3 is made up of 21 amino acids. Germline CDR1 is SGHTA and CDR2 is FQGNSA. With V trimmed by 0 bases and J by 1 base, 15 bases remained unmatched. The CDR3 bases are TGTGCCAGCAGCTTAGCTGACCCCACCACTTTACTAGCGGGAGGCACAGATACGCAGTATTTT. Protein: CASSLADPTTLLAGGTDTQYF.

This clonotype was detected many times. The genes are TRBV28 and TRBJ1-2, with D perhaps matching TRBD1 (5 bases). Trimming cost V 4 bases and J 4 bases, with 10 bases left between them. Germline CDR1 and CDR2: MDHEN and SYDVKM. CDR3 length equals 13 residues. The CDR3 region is CASSSAGFYGYTF. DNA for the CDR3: TGTGCCAGCAGTTCAGCAGGGTTCTATGGCTACACCTTC.

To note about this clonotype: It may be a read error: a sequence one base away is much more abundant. The CDR3, as DNA: TGTGCCAGCAGCCCCTCCGGGCCTTTCTACAATGAGCAGTTCTTC. Protein product: CASSPSGPFYNEQFF. This chain connects TRBV6-2 or TRBV6-3 to TRBJ2-1, with no clear D. The CDR3 runs to 15 residues. Trimming pared 6 bases from V and 3 bases from J, leaving 15 bases between. The germline CDR1 and CDR2 sequences are MNHEY and SVGEGT.

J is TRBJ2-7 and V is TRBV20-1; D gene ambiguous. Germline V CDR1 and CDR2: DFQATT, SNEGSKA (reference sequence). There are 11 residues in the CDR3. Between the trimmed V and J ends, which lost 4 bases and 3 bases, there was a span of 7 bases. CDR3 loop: CSATLVYEQYF. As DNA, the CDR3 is TGCAGTGCTACGCTCGTCTACGAGCAGTACTTC.

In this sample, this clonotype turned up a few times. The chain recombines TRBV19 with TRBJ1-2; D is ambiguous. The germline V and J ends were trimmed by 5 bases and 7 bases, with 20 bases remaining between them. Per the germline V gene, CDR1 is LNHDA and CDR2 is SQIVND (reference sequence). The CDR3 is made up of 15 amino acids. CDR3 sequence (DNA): TGTGCCAGTAGTGTCACTTCGGGCGTGCTCAGTGGCTACACCTTC. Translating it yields CASSVTSGVLSGYTF. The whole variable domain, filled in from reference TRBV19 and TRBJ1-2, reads DGGITQSPKYLFRKEGQNVTLSCEQNLNHDAMYWYRQDPGQGLRLIYYSQIVNDFQKGDIAEGYSVSREKKESFPLTVTSAQKNPTAFYLCASSVTSGVLSGYTFGSGTRLTVV.

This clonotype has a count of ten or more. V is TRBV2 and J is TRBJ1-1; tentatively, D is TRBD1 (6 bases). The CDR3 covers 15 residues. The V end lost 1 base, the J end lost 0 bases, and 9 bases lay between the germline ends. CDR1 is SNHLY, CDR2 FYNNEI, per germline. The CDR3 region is CASSEGTAMNTEAFF. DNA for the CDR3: TGTGCCAGCAGTGAAGGGACAGCCATGAACACTGAAGCTTTCTTT.

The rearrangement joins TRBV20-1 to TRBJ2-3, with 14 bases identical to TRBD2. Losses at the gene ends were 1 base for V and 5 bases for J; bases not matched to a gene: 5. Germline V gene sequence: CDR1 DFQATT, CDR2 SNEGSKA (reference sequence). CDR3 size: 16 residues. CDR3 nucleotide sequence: TGCAGTGCTAGAGTATTGACTAGCGGGAGGGTAGATACGCAGTATTTT. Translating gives CSARVLTSGRVDTQYF.

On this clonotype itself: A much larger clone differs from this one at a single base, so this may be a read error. CDR3 coding DNA: TGCAGTGCTCTATCCGGACTAGCGGGGGGCTACGAGCTGTACTTC. Its translation: CSALSGLAGGYELYF. The chain recombines TRBV20-1 with TRBJ2-7, with 14 nucleotides matching TRBD2. The length of the CDR3 is 15 residues. The germline V gene encodes CDR1 DFQATT and CDR2 SNEGSKA (reference sequence).

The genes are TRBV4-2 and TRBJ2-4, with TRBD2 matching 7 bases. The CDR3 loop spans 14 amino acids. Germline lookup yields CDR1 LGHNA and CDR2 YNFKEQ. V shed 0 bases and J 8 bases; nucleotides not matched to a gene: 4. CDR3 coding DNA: TGTGCCAGCAGCCAAGATGTAGGGAGGGACATTCAGTACTTC. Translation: CASSQDVGRDIQYF.

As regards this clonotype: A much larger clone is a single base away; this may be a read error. The CDR3 is CASCSGGTLSGNTIYF. The CDR3 nucleotides read TGTGCCAGCTGTTCGGGGGGAACCTTGTCTGGAAACACCATATATTTT. The chain employs TRBV28 and TRBJ1-3, with D perhaps matching TRBD1 (5 bases). There are 16 residues in the CDR3. Trimming removed 8 bases from V and 1 base from J, with 18 bases in between. Germline CDR1 and CDR2: MDHEN and SYDVKM.

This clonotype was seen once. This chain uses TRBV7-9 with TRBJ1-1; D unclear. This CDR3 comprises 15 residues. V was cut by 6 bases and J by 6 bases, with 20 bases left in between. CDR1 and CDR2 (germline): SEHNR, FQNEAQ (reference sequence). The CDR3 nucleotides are TGTGCCAGCAGAGGGAAGTGGAGGGAAGGGTCTGAAGCTTTCTTT. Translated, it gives CASRGKWREGSEAFF.

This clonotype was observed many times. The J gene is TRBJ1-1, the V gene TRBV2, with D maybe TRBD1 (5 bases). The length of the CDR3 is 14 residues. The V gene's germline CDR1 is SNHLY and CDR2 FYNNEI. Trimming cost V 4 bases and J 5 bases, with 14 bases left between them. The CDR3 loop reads CASSGRAGWTEAFF. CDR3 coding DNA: TGTGCCAGCAGTGGGAGGGCAGGGTGGACTGAAGCTTTCTTT.

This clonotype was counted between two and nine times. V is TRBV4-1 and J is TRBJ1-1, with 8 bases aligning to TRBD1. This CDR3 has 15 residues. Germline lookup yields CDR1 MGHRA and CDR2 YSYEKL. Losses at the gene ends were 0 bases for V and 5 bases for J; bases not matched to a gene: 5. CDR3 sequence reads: CASSQDRGLGTEAFF. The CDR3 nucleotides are TGCGCCAGCAGCCAAGACAGGGGGCTGGGGACTGAAGCTTTCTTT.

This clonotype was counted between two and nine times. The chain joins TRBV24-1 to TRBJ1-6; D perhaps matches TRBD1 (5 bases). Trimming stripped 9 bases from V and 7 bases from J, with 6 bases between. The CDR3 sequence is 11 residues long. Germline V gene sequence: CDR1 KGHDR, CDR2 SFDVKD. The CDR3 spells CATGGNSPLHF. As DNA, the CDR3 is TGTGCCACCGGGGGGAATTCACCCCTCCACTTT.